A selection of T cell receptor beta chains follows, all from one sample in a study of cytomegalovirus exposure and HLA in healthy donors. Profiling relied on immunoSEQ multiplex PCR, and the TCRdb table lists in-frame clones only, not all of them. The repertoire holds about 180,000 clones, with more than 75% as singletons. Sequencing was performed on PBMCs. These receptors were obtained from a woman aged 30 to 39 in good health and CMV-seronegative. Both conserved end residues are part of each CDR3. Fields, in order: V gene, CDR3 protein.

TRBV19 | CASSIAGGSYNEQFF
TRBV9 | CASSVVWWGQGRYGYTF
TRBV2 | CASRRTGGYGYTF
TRBV5-1 | CASSLTIGTGSPGELFF
TRBV2 | CASSDLLESVNEQFF
TRBV7-6 | CASSPKLETQYF
TRBV4-1 | CASSQDLTSGGPGHGF
TRBV11-2 | CASSLNTDRAEAFF
TRBV4-2 | CASSQDLRGETQYF
TRBV18 | CASSSDTGELFF